A single sample gave rise to the 24 T cell receptor beta chains below, sequenced in a study of OX40 agonist ivuxolimab in advanced cancers. Generated by immunoSEQ multiplex PCR, the TCRdb table keeps only in-frame clones and is missing some. The data hold about 28,000 clones, with 75% to 90% observed a single time. This sample comprised CD4+ or CD8+ T cells sorted from blood, obtained in a trial of the OX40 agonist ivuxolimab. These receptors all stem from an adult with an advanced solid tumor such as melanoma, head and neck, liver or kidney cancer.

This sequence joins TRBV9 and TRBJ2-1, with TRBD2 matching 7 bases. CDR1 is SGDLS, CDR2 YYNGEE, per germline. The CDR3 spans 14 residues. Losses at the gene ends were 4 bases for V and 8 bases for J; bases not matched to a gene: 9. The CDR3 loop reads CASSTRTSGYEQFF. CDR3 DNA sequence: TGTGCCAGCAGCACCAGGACTAGTGGCTATGAGCAGTTCTTC.

V gene TRBV7-3 combines with J gene TRBJ1-5; 8 bases match TRBD1. CDR1 and CDR2 (germline): SGHTA, FQGTGA. The V gene end was trimmed by 5 bases and the J gene end by 7 bases; junction bases not matched to a gene: 13. This CDR3 is 16 amino acids long. The CDR3 here is CASSPRMQGARQPQHF. The CDR3 coding sequence is TGTGCCAGCAGCCCCCGAATGCAGGGGGCTCGGCAGCCCCAGCATTTT.

V is TRBV2 and J is TRBJ1-4; 11 positions agree with TRBD1. Germline V gene sequence: CDR1 SNHLY, CDR2 FYNNEI. V gave up 6 bases and J gave up 8 bases; unmatched junction bases: 5. This CDR3 contains 14 residues. This chain's CDR3 is CASSGQGAGEKLFF. The CDR3 bases are TGTGCCAGCAGCGGACAGGGGGCTGGAGAAAAACTGTTTTTT.

The chain recombines TRBV29-1 with TRBJ2-2; no definite D call. This CDR3 contains 13 residues. Trimming took 1 base from V and 5 from J, leaving 8 bases between them. CDR1 is SQVTM, CDR2 ANQGSEA, per germline. Here the CDR3 reads CSVEAFGTGELFF. CDR3 DNA sequence: TGCAGCGTTGAAGCGTTTGGTACCGGGGAGCTGTTTTTT.

The chain has TRBV4-3 and TRBJ2-5, with TRBD1 as a possible D gene (5 bases). V lost 1 base to trimming and J lost 2 bases, with 11 bases between them. Germline V gives CDR1 LGHNA, CDR2 YSLEER. The CDR3 is made up of 15 amino acids. CDR3 sequence reads: CASSQGSQGQETQYF. In DNA form, the CDR3 reads TGCGCCAGCAGCCAAGGGAGTCAGGGACAAGAGACCCAGTACTTC.

This clone has a handful of counts. The rearrangement uses TRBV27 and TRBJ1-5; TRBD1 aligns across 7 bases. The CDR3 has 18 residues. Trimming took 6 bases from V and 4 from J; bases not matched to a gene: 18. Looked up from germline, CDR1 is MNHEY and CDR2 is SMNVEV (reference sequence). The CDR3 reads CASSPYDRDIFRNQPQHF. Written as DNA, the CDR3 is TGTGCCAGCAGCCCCTATGACAGGGACATTTTTAGGAATCAGCCCCAGCATTTT.

V usage is TRBV13 and J usage is TRBJ1-1; D uncertain. The CDR3 consists of 15 residues. Trimming took 0 bases from V and 5 from J, leaving 13 bases between them. The V gene's germline CDR1 is PRHDT and CDR2 FYEKMQ (reference sequence). In DNA, the CDR3 is TGTGCCAGCAGCTTAGGCCCGGCCCCGGGGACTGAAGCTTTCTTT. This codes for CASSLGPAPGTEAFF.

This chain links TRBV4-3 with TRBJ2-5; D is unresolved. This CDR3 has 14 amino acids. The germline CDR1 and CDR2 sequences are LGHNA and YSLEER. The V gene lost 0 bases and the J gene lost 5 bases, with 10 bases spanning the gap. The CDR3 reads CASSQDVDGETQYF. In DNA, the CDR3 is TGCGCCAGCAGCCAAGATGTAGACGGCGAGACCCAGTACTTC.

The rearrangement links TRBV19 to TRBJ1-5, with D maybe TRBD1 (5 bases). The germline V gene encodes CDR1 LNHDA and CDR2 SQIVND (reference sequence). V dropped 3 bases and J dropped 8 bases, with 17 bases sitting between them. This CDR3 comprises 15 residues. CDR3 DNA sequence: TGTGCCAGTAGTATCCGACAGTTCGAGAGGAAGCCCCAGCATTTT. Protein sequence: CASSIRQFERKPQHF.

The chain has TRBV10-1 and TRBJ2-7; 11 nucleotides line up with TRBD2. Germline lookup yields CDR1 WNHNN and CDR2 SYGVQD (reference sequence). CDR3 length: 14 amino acids. V shed 3 bases, J shed 7 bases, and the junction held 5 bases outside the gene matches. The CDR3 region is CASSDSGRAEEQYF. CDR3 DNA sequence: TGCGCCAGCAGTGATAGCGGGAGGGCCGAGGAGCAGTACTTC.

This clone has just a few counts. J is TRBJ1-2 and V is TRBV28; TRBD1 is a possible D gene (5 bases). Trimming shortened V by 3 bases and J by 0 bases, and 11 bases separated the two germline ends. Per the germline V gene, CDR1 is MDHEN and CDR2 is SYDVKM. The CDR3 length is 15 residues. Written as DNA, the CDR3 is TGTGCCAGCAGTTTCCTGGACATACCTAACTATGGCTACACCTTC. Protein sequence: CASSFLDIPNYGYTF.

The table lists this clone with a count of one. This chain connects TRBV6-6 to TRBJ1-1; D not resolved. Between the trimmed V and J ends, which lost 6 bases and 1 base, there was a span of 6 bases. Germline lookup yields CDR1 MNHNY and CDR2 SVGAGI (reference sequence). The CDR3 loop spans 12 amino acids. This chain's CDR3 is CASRPENTEAFF. CDR3 sequence (DNA): TGTGCCAGCAGACCAGAGAACACTGAAGCTTTCTTT.

This clone was picked up one time. The J gene is TRBJ2-3, the V gene TRBV4-1; the match to TRBD2 covers 8 bases. V lost 5 bases to trimming and J lost 3 bases; unmatched junction nucleotides: 7. Germline V gene lookup returns CDR1 MGHRA and CDR2 YSYEKL. The CDR3 runs 15 residues. CDR3 DNA: TGCGCCAGCAGCTTGCCGGGAGGGGGTACAGATACGCAGTATTTT. It codes for CASSLPGGGTDTQYF.

V gene TRBV27 combines with J gene TRBJ2-5, with 11 bases identical to TRBD2. The V and J ends lost 4 bases and 4 bases, in that order; junction bases with no gene match: 5. CDR1 MNHEY and CDR2 SMNVEV come from the germline V gene (reference sequence). The CDR3 runs to 15 residues. This CDR3 is CASSSDLAGGETQYF. The CDR3 nucleotides are TGTGCCAGCAGTTCGGATCTAGCGGGGGGAGAGACCCAGTACTTC.

V gene TRBV5-4 combines with J gene TRBJ2-6; D possibly uses TRBD1 or TRBD2 (5 bases each). The V gene lost 2 bases and the J gene lost 3 bases, with 12 bases spanning the gap. The CDR3 runs to 16 residues. The germline gives CDR1 SGHNT, CDR2 YYREEE (reference sequence). The CDR3 sequence is CASSFRGVLGANVLTF. As DNA, the CDR3 is TGTGCCAGCAGCTTTAGAGGGGTACTTGGGGCCAACGTCCTGACTTTC.

The chain recombines TRBV7-9 with TRBJ2-7; the D gene is possibly TRBD1 (6 bases). Germline V CDR1 and CDR2: SEHNR, FQNEAQ (reference sequence). Trimming stripped 5 bases from V and 3 bases from J, with 11 bases between. The CDR3 runs 13 residues. CDR3 DNA sequence: TGTGCCAGCAGCCCCGAGGACAGCTACGAGCAGTACTTC. Translating gives CASSPEDSYEQYF.

V is TRBV28 and J is TRBJ2-7; a weak D match, TRBD2 (5 bases). The length of the CDR3 is 14 residues. Germline V gene sequence: CDR1 MDHEN, CDR2 SYDVKM. The V gene lost 3 bases and the J gene lost 6 bases, with 15 bases spanning the gap. DNA of the CDR3: TGTGCCAGCAGTTTTCGCGGGCTTACCGGCGAGCAGTACTTC. It specifies CASSFRGLTGEQYF. Full variable domain (rest looked up from reference TRBV28 and TRBJ2-7): DVKVTQSSRYLVKRTGEKVFLECVQDMDHENMFWYRQDPGLGLRLIYFSYDVKMKEKGDIPEGYSVSREKKERFSLILESASTNQTSMYLCASSFRGLTGEQYFGPGTRLTVT.

The chain is built from TRBV21-1 and TRBJ2-5. TRBV21-1 is assigned pseudogene status. This CDR3 contains 14 residues. The CDR3: CASPRHRHQETQYF. Written as DNA, the CDR3 is TGTGCCAGCCCACGGCACCGTCACCAAGAGACCCAGTACTTC.

The CDR3 region is CASSGRLTDTQYF. In DNA form, the CDR3 reads TGTGCCAGCAGCGGTCGGCTCACAGATACGCAGTATTTT. The chain joins TRBV11-3 to TRBJ2-3; no reliable D call. Germline lookup yields CDR1 SGHNT and CDR2 YENEEA. The CDR3 totals 13 residues. Trimming pared 5 bases from V and 2 bases from J, leaving 8 bases between.

The chain links TRBV28 to TRBJ1-1; a weak D match, TRBD1 (6 bases). The germline CDR1 and CDR2 sequences are MDHEN and SYDVKM. Trimming cost V 4 bases and J 4 bases, with 16 bases left between them. The CDR3 is made up of 15 amino acids. CDR3 amino acids: CASSYPAGVGTEAFF. CDR3 DNA sequence: TGTGCCAGCAGTTACCCCGCAGGGGTAGGCACTGAAGCTTTCTTT.

The chain couples TRBV5-1 to TRBJ2-6; the D gene is possibly TRBD1 (6 bases). This CDR3 spans 17 amino acids. The germline V gene encodes CDR1 SGHRS and CDR2 YFSETQ. V was trimmed by 1 base and J by 0 bases, leaving 11 bases between them. CDR3: CASSLQGSSSGANVLTF. The DNA of the CDR3 is TGCGCCAGCAGCTTGCAGGGGTCTAGCTCTGGGGCCAACGTCCTGACTTTC.

The chain employs TRBV7-9 and TRBJ2-7; the D is unclear. Trimming took 1 base from V and 2 from J, leaving 12 bases between them. CDR3 length: 15 amino acids. The germline V gene has CDR1 SEHNR and CDR2 FQNEAQ (reference sequence). CDR3 nucleotide sequence: TGTGCCAGCAGCTTAGAACAGACAAGACCCTACGAGCAGTACTTC. Amino acids: CASSLEQTRPYEQYF. The variable domain in full, completed from reference TRBV7-9 and TRBJ2-7, reads DTGVSQNPRHKITKRGQNVTFRCDPISEHNRLYWYRQTLGQGPEFLTYFQNEAQLEKSRLLSDRFSAERPKGSFSTLEIQRTEQGDSAMYLCASSLEQTRPYEQYFGPGTRLTVT.

The V gene is TRBV4-1, the J gene TRBJ1-5, with a possible D match to TRBD1 (6 bases). Trimming shortened V by 4 bases and J by 7 bases, and 20 bases separated the two germline ends. Germline CDR1 MGHRA, CDR2 YSYEKL. CDR3 length equals 16 residues. CDR3 residues: CASSRSPDSGEQPQHF. CDR3 nucleotides: TGCGCCAGCAGCCGTTCTCCGGACAGCGGGGAGCAGCCCCAGCATTTT.

The chain recombines TRBV13 with TRBJ1-2, with no clear D. Germline CDR1 is PRHDT and CDR2 is FYEKMQ (reference sequence). The CDR3 runs 13 residues. Trimming shortened V by 0 bases and J by 2 bases, and 4 bases separated the two germline ends. The CDR3 sequence is CASSLGANYGYTF. The CDR3 DNA sequence: TGTGCCAGCAGCTTAGGAGCCAACTATGGCTACACCTTC.